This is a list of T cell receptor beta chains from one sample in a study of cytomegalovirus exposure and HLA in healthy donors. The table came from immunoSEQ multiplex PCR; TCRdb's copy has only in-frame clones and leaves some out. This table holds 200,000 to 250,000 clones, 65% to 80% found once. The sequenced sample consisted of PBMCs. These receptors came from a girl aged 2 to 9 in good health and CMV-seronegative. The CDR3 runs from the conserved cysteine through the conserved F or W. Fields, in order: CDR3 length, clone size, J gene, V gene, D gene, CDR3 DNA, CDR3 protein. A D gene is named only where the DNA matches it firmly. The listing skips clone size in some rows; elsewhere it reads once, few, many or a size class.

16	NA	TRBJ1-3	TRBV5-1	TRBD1	TGCGCCAGCAGCCGGGCCTCGGGACAGATTGGAAACACCATATATTTT	CASSRASGQIGNTIYF
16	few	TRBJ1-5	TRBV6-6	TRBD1	TGTGCCAGCAGTCCCGGACAGGCCCTGCACAATCAGCCCCAGCATTTT	CASSPGQALHNQPQHF
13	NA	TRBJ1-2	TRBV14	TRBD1	TGTGCCAGCAGCCCCAGGACAGGGCATGGCTACACCTTC	CASSPRTGHGYTF
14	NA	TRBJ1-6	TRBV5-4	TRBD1	TGTGCCAGCAGCTGGGACAGCCTAAATTCACCCCTCCACTTT	CASSWDSLNSPLHF
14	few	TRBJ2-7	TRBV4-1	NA	TGCGCCAGCAGCCAGATAGGGAGCGGTTACGAGCAGTACTTC	CASSQIGSGYEQYF
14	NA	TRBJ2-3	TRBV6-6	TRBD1	TGTGCCAGCAGCCGGGGACAGCCGCCAGATACGCAGTATTTT	CASSRGQPPDTQYF
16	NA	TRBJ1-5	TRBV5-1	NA	TGCGCCAGCAGCTTGGTGCCGGGGTCTCTGGGGCAGCCCCAGCATTTT	CASSLVPGSLGQPQHF
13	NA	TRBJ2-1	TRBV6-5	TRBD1	TGTGCCAGCAGCATGGACAGGGGCAATGAGCAGTTCTTC	CASSMDRGNEQFF
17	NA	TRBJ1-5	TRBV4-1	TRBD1	TGCGCCAGCAGCCAAGGACGTCAGGGGGCTAAATATCAGCCCCAGCATTTT	CASSQGRQGAKYQPQHF
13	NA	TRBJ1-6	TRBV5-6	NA	TGTGCCAGCAGCTCAGGGGCGAATTCACCCCTCCACTTT	CASSSGANSPLHF
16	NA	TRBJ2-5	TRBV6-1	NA	TGTGCCAGCAGTGAAAACGAGGGAGGCCCGCGGGAGACCCAGTACTTC	CASSENEGGPRETQYF
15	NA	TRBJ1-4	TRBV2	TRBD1	TGTGCCAGCAGTGGACAGGGCTCAACTAATGAAAAACTGTTTTTT	CASSGQGSTNEKLFF
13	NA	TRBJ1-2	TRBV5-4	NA	TGTGCCAGCAGCTTGCCCAGGGACTATGGCTACACCTTC	CASSLPRDYGYTF
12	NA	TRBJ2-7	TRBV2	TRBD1	TGTGCTTGGAGACAGGGTCCCGACGAGCAGTACTTC	CAWRQGPDEQYF
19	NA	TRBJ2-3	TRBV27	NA	TGTGCCAGCAGTTTTTTCCTCCCGGACATCGGAAGGAACACAGATACGCAGTATTTT	CASSFFLPDIGRNTDTQYF
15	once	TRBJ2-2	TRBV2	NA	TGTGCCAGCAGGGAAAGTGACTACCCCACCGGGGAGCTGTTTTTT	CASRESDYPTGELFF
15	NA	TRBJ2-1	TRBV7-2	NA	TGTGCCAGCAGCTTAGTCCGGAGCTCCTACAATGAGCAGTTCTTC	CASSLVRSSYNEQFF
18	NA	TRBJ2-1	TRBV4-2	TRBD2	TGTGCCAGCAGCCAAGAAGCGATGGGGAGGGCCCGAGCGAATGAGCAGTTCTTC	CASSQEAMGRARANEQFF
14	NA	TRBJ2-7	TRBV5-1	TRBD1	TGCGCCAGCAGCTCTGGACAGGCCCCCTCCGAGCAGTACTTC	CASSSGQAPSEQYF
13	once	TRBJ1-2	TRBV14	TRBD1	TGTGCCAGCAGCCAAGGACAGGGTAGCGGCTACACCTTC	CASSQGQGSGYTF
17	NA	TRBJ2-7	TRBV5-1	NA	TGCGCCAGCAGCTCTCCTCAGGGAGGGGGTGGCTCCTACGAGCAGTACTTC	CASSSPQGGGGSYEQYF
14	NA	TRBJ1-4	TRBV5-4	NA	TGTGCCAGCAGCTTTTTCGGGGGAGGTGAAAAACTGTTTTTT	CASSFFGGGEKLFF
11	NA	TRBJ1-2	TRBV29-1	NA	TGCAGCGTACGGGATCGGGATGGCTACACCTTC	CSVRDRDGYTF
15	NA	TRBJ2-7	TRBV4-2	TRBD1	TGTGCCAGCAGCCGGGGACAGGGAGACTTCTACGAGCAGTACTTC	CASSRGQGDFYEQYF
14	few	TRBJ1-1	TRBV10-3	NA	TGTGCCACCGCCGCAGGGCCGAAGAACACTGAAGCTTTCTTT	CATAAGPKNTEAFF